This TCR beta chain originates from a study of shared clonotypes between healthy human individuals. TCRdb's table, derived via immunoSEQ multiplex PCR, lists solely in-frame clones and lacks some. The sample has more than 2,000,000 clones, more than 85% seen once. Germline V gene data show CDR1 as SGHAT and CDR2 as FQNNGV. The CDR3 is 14 amino acids. V dropped 5 bases and J dropped 6; count of bases not matched to a gene: 3. V usage is TRBV11-2 and J usage is TRBJ1-4, with 10 bases lining up with TRBD1. Sequencing input: naive CD4+ T cells from PBMCs. Subset described: CD45RA+ positively selected. The receptor comes from a man aged 18 to 30 in good health. Some clones in this sample may be carry-over from other donors' samples. CDR3 protein: CASSRTGGDEKLFF. For the CDR3, the DNA is TGTGCCAGCAGCAGGACAGGGGGGGATGAAAAACTGTTTTTT.